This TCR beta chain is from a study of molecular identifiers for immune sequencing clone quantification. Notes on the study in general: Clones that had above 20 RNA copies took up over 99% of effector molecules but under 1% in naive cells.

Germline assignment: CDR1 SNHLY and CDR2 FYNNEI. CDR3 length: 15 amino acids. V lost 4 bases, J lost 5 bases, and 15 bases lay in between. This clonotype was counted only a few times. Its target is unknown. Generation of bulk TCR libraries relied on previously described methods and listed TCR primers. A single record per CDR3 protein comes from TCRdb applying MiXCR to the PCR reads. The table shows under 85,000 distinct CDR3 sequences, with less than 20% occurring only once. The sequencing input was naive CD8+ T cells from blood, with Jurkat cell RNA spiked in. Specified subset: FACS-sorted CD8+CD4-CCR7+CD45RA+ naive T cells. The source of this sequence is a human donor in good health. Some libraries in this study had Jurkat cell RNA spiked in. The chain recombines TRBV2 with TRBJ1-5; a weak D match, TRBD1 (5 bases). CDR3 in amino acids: CASSVSGDLHQPQHF. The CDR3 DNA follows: TGTGCCAGCAGTGTATCGGGGGACCTCCATCAGCCCCAGCATTTT.